Included here is one T cell receptor beta chain sequence, with context. The antigen is unknown. Clones were sequenced by immunoSEQ multiplex PCR, and TCRdb holds only the in-frame ones, with some missing. The profile shows 15,000 or so clones, about 68% of them singletons. This entry comes from a study of somatic mutations in cytotoxic T cells in rheumatoid arthritis. Study results and limitations: Antigens recognized by the expanded CD8+ clones were unknown.

Germline loops: CDR1 MNHEY, CDR2 SMNVEV (reference sequence). The CDR3 sequence is 16 residues long. With 0 bases clipped from V and 3 bases from J, the junction kept 8 bases outside the gene matches. The sequence was obtained from an adult with rheumatoid arthritis. What was sequenced was CD8+ T cells sorted from blood. This sequence joins TRBV27 and TRBJ2-7, with 7 bases lining up with TRBD1. CDR3 coding DNA: TGTGCCAGCAGTTTATCTGGGACAGCGATGCTCTACGAGCAGTACTTC. Protein: CASSLSGTAMLYEQYF.